Each of the 30 T cell receptor beta chains below was sequenced from the same sample in a study of blood T cell repertoires in COVID-19. Profiling relied on immunoSEQ multiplex PCR, and the TCRdb table lists in-frame clones only, not all of them. The data hold some 35,000 clones, with approximately 78% observed a single time. Sequencing was done on a sample of peripheral blood. These receptors originate from an elderly man with active or convalescent COVID-19.

This sequence joins TRBV12-3 or TRBV12-4 and TRBJ1-1; no firm D call. Trimming stripped 6 bases from V and 7 bases from J, with 15 bases between. This CDR3 is built from 13 residues. The CDR3 sequence is CASRMTRLSEAFF. CDR3 sequence (DNA): TGTGCCAGCAGGATGACAAGGCTGAGTGAAGCTTTCTTT.

The chain has TRBV7-2 and TRBJ2-2; 7 bases are shared with TRBD1. The length of the CDR3 is 15 residues. CDR1 is SGHTA, CDR2 FQGNSA, per germline. J gave up 4 bases and V 1 base, and 3 bases lay outside the gene matches. Here the CDR3 reads CASSLVQGVTGELFF. Here the CDR3 DNA reads TGTGCCAGCAGCTTAGTTCAGGGGGTCACCGGGGAGCTGTTTTTT.

This chain joins TRBV5-4 and TRBJ2-2, with 8 bases that match TRBD2. Trimming at V came to 4 bases and at J to 1 base, leaving 3 bases not matched to a gene. The germline V gene encodes CDR1 SGHNT and CDR2 YYREEE (reference sequence). The CDR3 has 15 residues. As DNA, the CDR3 is TGTGCCAGCAGCCGAACTAGCGGGAACACCGGGGAGCTGTTTTTT. Its translation: CASSRTSGNTGELFF.

J is TRBJ1-2 and V is TRBV28, with 8 nucleotides matching TRBD1. The CDR3 has 13 residues. Germline lookup yields CDR1 MDHEN and CDR2 SYDVKM. With 2 bases clipped from V and 8 bases from J, the junction kept 4 bases outside the gene matches. The CDR3 sequence: CASSLDRGGGYTF. For the CDR3, the DNA is TGTGCCAGCAGTTTAGACAGGGGAGGCGGCTACACCTTC.

V gene TRBV28 combines with J gene TRBJ1-2; D perhaps matches TRBD1 (6 bases). Between the trimmed V and J ends, which lost 2 bases and 4 bases, there was a span of 17 bases. CDR1 and CDR2 from the germline V gene are MDHEN and SYDVKM. The CDR3 loop spans 16 amino acids. DNA of the CDR3: TGTGCCAGCAGTTTAAGGGGGAGTCCTTACTTCTATGGCTACACCTTC. This gives the protein CASSLRGSPYFYGYTF.

The chain employs TRBV11-2 and TRBJ2-1; D uncertain. Germline CDR1 SGHAT, CDR2 FQNNGV. With 5 bases removed from V and 4 bases from J, the gap between germline ends came to 18 bases. The CDR3 is made up of 16 amino acids. CDR3 region: CASSPQTPQNYNEQFF. The CDR3 DNA follows: TGTGCCAGCAGCCCGCAAACGCCCCAGAATTACAATGAGCAGTTCTTC.

This clone was detected once. The V call is TRBV27, the J call TRBJ2-1, with D possibly TRBD2 on 6 matching bases. The CDR3 runs 15 residues. Trimming left V 0 bases short and J 6 bases short, with 12 bases between. Germline V gene data show CDR1 as MNHEY and CDR2 as SMNVEV (reference sequence). The CDR3 reads CASSLSRGYGNEQFF. The CDR3 DNA sequence: TGTGCCAGCAGTTTATCGCGGGGTTACGGCAATGAGCAGTTCTTC.

This clone was seen just once. V usage is TRBV5-1 and J usage is TRBJ1-4; 7 bases are a match to TRBD1. V dropped 0 bases and J dropped 2; count of bases not matched to a gene: 1. From germline, CDR1 is SGHRS and CDR2 YFSETQ. The CDR3 runs to 15 residues. DNA of the CDR3: TGCGCCAGCAGCTTGGGGGGACAGACTAATGAAAAACTGTTTTTT. Its translation is CASSLGGQTNEKLFF. The variable domain in full, completed from reference TRBV5-1 and TRBJ1-4, reads KAGVTQTPRYLIKTRGQQVTLSCSPISGHRSVSWYQQTPGQGLQFLFEYFSETQRNKGNFPGRFSGRQFSNSRSEMNVSTLELGDSALYLCASSLGGQTNEKLFFGSGTQLSVL.

The table lists this clone with a count of one. The chain links TRBV28 to TRBJ2-2; 10 bases are shared with TRBD2. CDR1 and CDR2 (germline): MDHEN, SYDVKM. The V gene end was trimmed by 5 bases and the J gene end by 4 bases; junction bases not matched to a gene: 4. This CDR3 is built from 15 residues. The CDR3 sequence is CASSSSGRSTGELFF. The DNA for the CDR3 is TGTGCCAGCAGTAGTAGCGGGAGGAGCACCGGGGAGCTGTTTTTT.

This chain connects TRBV7-2 to TRBJ1-5, with D maybe TRBD1 (6 bases). Germline CDR1 and CDR2: SGHTA and FQGNSA. The CDR3 is 15 amino acids. V shed 1 base and J shed 2 bases, with 9 bases lying between them. The CDR3 loop is CASSLDRQGNQPQHF. As DNA, the CDR3 is TGTGCCAGCAGCTTAGATCGACAGGGCAATCAGCCCCAGCATTTT.

The gene calls are TRBV2 and TRBJ2-2; maybe TRBD1 (6 bases). The CDR3 is 11 amino acids. Trimming stripped 8 bases from V and 7 bases from J, with 8 bases between. Germline lookup yields CDR1 SNHLY and CDR2 FYNNEI. The CDR3 spells CASARGGELFF. The CDR3 DNA reads as TGTGCCAGCGCCAGGGGCGGGGAGCTGTTTTTT.

The CDR3 DNA follows: TGTGCCAGTAGTTCCGGGACAGGGGGCTCCTATGGCTACACCTTC. Translation gives CASSSGTGGSYGYTF. The chain joins TRBV19 to TRBJ1-2, with 12 bases that match TRBD1. V shed 5 bases and J 4 bases; nucleotides not matched to a gene: 5. The CDR3 runs to 15 residues. CDR1 is LNHDA and CDR2 is SQIVND in the germline V gene (reference sequence).

This rearrangement joins TRBV5-1 to TRBJ1-1; tentative D call: TRBD1 (5 bases). This CDR3 is 15 amino acids long. V lost 0 bases and J 0 bases, leaving 9 bases between the germline ends. CDR1 SGHRS and CDR2 YFSETQ come from the germline V gene. CDR3 protein: CASSLDGGVNTEAFF. The DNA of the CDR3 is TGCGCCAGCAGCTTGGATGGGGGGGTGAACACTGAAGCTTTCTTT.

This clone has a handful of counts. The rearrangement uses TRBV7-3 and TRBJ1-2; 11 bases agree with TRBD1. Germline V lookup: CDR1 SGHTA, CDR2 FQGTGA. V shed 5 bases, J shed 6 bases, and the junction held 2 bases outside the gene matches. The CDR3 contains 13 residues. Here the CDR3 DNA reads TGTGCCAGCAGCCCGGGACAGGGGGATGGCTACACCTTC. It specifies CASSPGQGDGYTF.

This chain links TRBV27 with TRBJ2-3; TRBD2 matches at 10 bases. This CDR3 contains 14 residues. CDR1 is MNHEY, CDR2 SMNVEV, per germline (reference sequence). The J segment lost 5 bases and the V segment lost 3 bases, leaving 2 bases of the junction unmatched. The CDR3 protein is CASSFASGRDTQYF. CDR3 DNA sequence: TGTGCCAGCAGTTTTGCTAGCGGGAGAGATACGCAGTATTTT.

The chain has TRBV28 and TRBJ2-5; 7 nucleotides align to TRBD2. The CDR3 consists of 16 residues. The germline V gene encodes CDR1 MDHEN and CDR2 SYDVKM. V was pared by 3 bases and J by 9 bases, with 16 bases of the junction left unmatched. The CDR3 nucleotides read TGTGCCAGCAGTTTCGGCGGGGGTGCGGGACTCGGGGCCCAGTACTTC. Protein product: CASSFGGGAGLGAQYF.

The V gene is TRBV6-2 or TRBV6-3, the J gene TRBJ2-1; 12 bases agree with TRBD2. CDR3 size: 16 residues. The trim removed 5 bases at V and 8 bases at J, leaving 10 bases unmatched. Germline V gene sequence: CDR1 MNHEY, CDR2 SVGEGT. The CDR3 sequence is CASSRPLTSGSYEQFF. The CDR3 DNA is TGTGCCAGCAGTCGTCCCTTGACTAGCGGGAGCTATGAGCAGTTCTTC.

V gene TRBV16 combines with J gene TRBJ1-6, with 7 bases lining up with TRBD1. In germline, CDR1 is KGHSY, CDR2 FQNENV. This CDR3 has 16 residues. V lost 2 bases, J lost 2 bases, and 3 bases stayed unmatched. The CDR3 DNA is TGTGCCAGCAGCCAAGGGGACAGCCCCTATAATTCACCCCTCCACTTT. Translating it yields CASSQGDSPYNSPLHF.

The chain has TRBV6-5 and TRBJ2-1; possible D gene TRBD2, 6 bases. Germline CDR1 reads MNHEY; CDR2 reads SVGAGI. V lost 7 bases to trimming and J lost 3 bases, with 10 bases between them. The length of the CDR3 is 13 residues. DNA of the CDR3: TGTGCCAGCAAGACGGGAGACTACAATGAGCAGTTCTTC. Its protein product is CASKTGDYNEQFF.

The chain uses TRBV7-2 and TRBJ2-1, with D possibly being TRBD1 (6 bases). The CDR3 is 15 amino acids. Trimming pared 2 bases from V and 3 bases from J, leaving 11 bases between. The germline V gene has CDR1 SGHTA and CDR2 FQGNSA. CDR3 region: CASSLNRDLYNEQFF. CDR3 sequence (DNA): TGTGCCAGCAGCTTAAACAGGGATCTCTACAATGAGCAGTTCTTC.

The chain has TRBV6-2 or TRBV6-3 and TRBJ2-4; TRBD2 agrees at 9 bases. The CDR3 contains 20 residues. CDR1 is MNHEY, CDR2 SVGEGT, per germline. Trimming removed 6 bases from V and 0 bases from J; junction bases left unmatched: 18. The CDR3 coding sequence is TGTGCCAGCAGCCCCGGCCTAGCGGGAAACCAGCGAATAGCCAAAAACATTCAGTACTTC. Translating gives CASSPGLAGNQRIAKNIQYF.

This rearrangement joins TRBV6-6 to TRBJ2-2; D remains ambiguous. Germline CDR1 MNHNY, CDR2 SVGAGI (reference sequence). The CDR3 sequence is 17 residues long. The ends were cut back, 5 bases at V and 2 bases at J, with 18 bases in the middle. The CDR3 loop reads CASSRPTLGGNTGELFF. For the CDR3, the DNA is TGTGCCAGCAGTCGCCCCACTCTTGGCGGAAACACCGGGGAGCTGTTTTTT.

This chain links TRBV27 with TRBJ1-2; 9 nucleotides line up with TRBD1. Per the germline V gene, CDR1 is MNHEY and CDR2 is SMNVEV (reference sequence). The CDR3 runs 15 residues. The ends lost 6 bases at V and 7 bases at J; junction bases unmatched: 12. CDR3 sequence: CASSPGTGRLVGYTF. DNA of the CDR3: TGTGCCAGCAGCCCCGGGACAGGGCGGTTGGTTGGCTACACCTTC.

V is TRBV11-3 and J is TRBJ2-3; 7 bases are shared with TRBD1. V was clipped by 4 bases and J by 4 bases; unmatched bases: 14. Germline V gene sequence: CDR1 SGHNT, CDR2 YENEEA. The CDR3 extends over 17 amino acids. The CDR3 DNA reads as TGTGCCAGCAGCTCCCGATTTGGTACAGGGGAAGCAGATACGCAGTATTTT. This gives the protein CASSSRFGTGEADTQYF.

This clone was counted a few times. CDR3: CASSLVTANTGELFF. The CDR3, as DNA: TGTGCCAGCAGCTTAGTTACAGCTAACACCGGGGAGCTGTTTTTT. This chain joins TRBV7-9 and TRBJ2-2; no definite D call. This CDR3 contains 15 residues. Trimming removed 1 base from V and 2 bases from J, with 8 bases in between. From germline, CDR1 is SEHNR and CDR2 FQNEAQ (reference sequence).

The chain couples TRBV7-2 to TRBJ1-1; 7 bases are a match to TRBD1. J gave up 1 base and V 6 bases, and 5 bases lay outside the gene matches. This CDR3 contains 14 residues. Germline CDR1 is SGHTA and CDR2 is FQGNSA. Here the CDR3 reads CASRQGQANTEAFF. Here the CDR3 DNA reads TGTGCCAGCAGACAAGGACAGGCGAACACTGAAGCTTTCTTT.

The chain combines TRBV19 with TRBJ2-3, with 16 bases aligning to TRBD2. The CDR3 consists of 14 residues. The V gene end was trimmed by 4 bases and the J gene end by 15 bases; junction bases not matched to a gene: 7. CDR1 is LNHDA and CDR2 is SQIVND in the germline V gene (reference sequence). The CDR3 region is CASSTGTSGRGIYF. For the CDR3, the DNA is TGTGCCAGTAGTACCGGGACTAGCGGGAGGGGAATCTATTTT.

This clone was counted once. This chain links TRBV5-1 with TRBJ1-2; TRBD1 aligns across 9 bases. V shed 0 bases, J shed 8 bases, and the junction held 5 bases outside the gene matches. The CDR3 consists of 14 residues. The germline V gene encodes CDR1 SGHRS and CDR2 YFSETQ. CDR3 amino acids: CASSLEQGASGYTF. CDR3 bases: TGCGCCAGCAGCTTGGAACAGGGGGCCTCGGGCTACACCTTC.

The table lists this clone with a few counts. The rearrangement joins TRBV18 to TRBJ1-4; possibly TRBD1 for D (5 bases). The germline CDR1 and CDR2 sequences are KGHSH and LQKENI. CDR3 length: 16 amino acids. V dropped 2 bases and J dropped 5 bases, with 15 bases sitting between them. In DNA form, the CDR3 reads TGTGCCAGCTCACCAGGGAAACAGGCCTTAAATGAAAAACTGTTTTTT. Translated: CASSPGKQALNEKLFF.

The chain recombines TRBV2 with TRBJ2-6; 9 nucleotides match TRBD1. Germline V lookup: CDR1 SNHLY, CDR2 FYNNEI. CDR3 size: 17 residues. V was pared by 4 bases and J by 0 bases, with 4 bases of the junction left unmatched. The DNA for the CDR3 is TGTGCCAGCAGTGCGGGACAGGGAATCTCTGGGGCCAACGTCCTGACTTTC. Translated: CASSAGQGISGANVLTF.